This TCR beta chain was documented in a study of neurological immune-mediated disorders. In this sample, this clonotype turned up many times. CDR1 is SGHVS and CDR2 is FQNEAQ in the germline V gene. V lost 3 bases to trimming and J lost 0 bases, with 12 bases between them. This CDR3 is built from 16 residues. The cDNA was generated by 5'RACE with 10-nucleotide random UMIs. In TCRdb, the 5' RACE reads were re-called with MiXCR into one record per CDR3 protein. Seen here are roughly 74,000 distinct CDR3 sequences, 5.2% observed once, and the top ten hold around 7.2%. The sample was PBMCs. The TCR originated in a man aged 18 to 35 with multiple sclerosis. The chain employs TRBV7-8 and TRBJ2-1; tentatively, D is TRBD2 (5 bases). CDR3 sequence: CASSFMYGISYNEQFF. In DNA form, the CDR3 reads TGTGCCAGCAGCTTTATGTACGGGATCTCCTACAATGAGCAGTTCTTC.